The present entry profiles one T cell receptor (beta chain) with its context. This entry is derived from a study of identical twins. Trimming cost V 4 bases and J 6 bases, with 8 bases left between them. Germline V CDR1 and CDR2: MNHNY, SVGAGI (reference sequence). The CDR3 extends over 12 amino acids. With template switching, a universal primer site was added, and the cDNA carried unique molecular identifiers. One entry per CDR3 protein, called by TCRdb with MiXCR from the 5' RACE reads. In the table there are just over 500,000 distinct CDR3 sequences, 22% of which are singletons. In addition, the sample was reused for a study of T cells expressing NK-cell markers.

The specimen sequenced was CD4+ T cells sorted from blood. The sequence derives from a woman in her late teens or twenties in good health. The chain uses TRBV6-6 and TRBJ2-3; D gene ambiguous. The CDR3 is CASSSSLDTQYF. The CDR3 DNA reads TGTGCCAGCAGTTCATCTTTGGATACGCAGTATTTT.